Shown below are 5 T cell receptor beta chains from a single sample sequenced in a study of cytomegalovirus exposure and HLA in healthy donors listed by TCRdb under 2017. The protocol used for the library was the immunoSEQ multiplex PCR assay. For the multiplex PCR, a mixture combining 60 forward primers for TCR Vbeta segments and 13 reverse primers for TCR Jbeta segments was used. Not all clones reach the TCRdb copy of this immuneACCESS table, which keeps in-frame sequences only. Checked studies attribute under half of the gap to unresolved V genes and leave the rest unexplained. Across this sample there are approximately 170,000 clones, with around 81% seen only once. About 1% of the sample is held by the ten biggest clonotypes. Sequencing was performed on PBMCs. The receptor set was obtained from a woman aged 35 to 49 in good health and CMV-seronegative.

The chain links TRBV13 to TRBJ1-3, with 8 positions matching TRBD1. V lost 5 bases to trimming and J lost 1 base; unmatched junction nucleotides: 7. Germline CDR1 and CDR2: PRHDT and FYEKMQ (reference sequence). The CDR3 length is 16 residues. In DNA form, the CDR3 reads TGTGCCAGCAGCCTAAAAACAGGGGGTTCTGGAAACACCATATATTTT. This gives the protein CASSLKTGGSGNTIYF.

The V call is TRBV30, the J call TRBJ2-5; perhaps TRBD1 as D (5 bases). The CDR3 has 12 amino acids. Germline CDR1 GTSNPN, CDR2 SVGIG (reference sequence). The germline V and J ends were trimmed by 4 bases and 1 base, with 7 bases remaining between them. The CDR3 loop reads CAWTTGQETQYF. The CDR3 DNA sequence: TGTGCCTGGACTACAGGCCAAGAGACCCAGTACTTC.

V usage is TRBV18 and J usage is TRBJ1-4, with D perhaps matching TRBD1 (5 bases). The CDR3 length is 15 residues. The germline V gene encodes CDR1 KGHSH and CDR2 LQKENI. The V gene lost 2 bases and the J gene lost 8 bases, with 15 bases spanning the gap. The CDR3 coding sequence is TGTGCCAGCTCACCATTCCCAGCCAAGGGGGAAAAACTGTTTTTT. Its translation: CASSPFPAKGEKLFF.

This clone was counted a single time. The gene calls are TRBV7-9 and TRBJ2-5; TRBD1 might be the D (7 bases). The germline CDR1 and CDR2 sequences are SEHNR and FQNEAQ (reference sequence). The CDR3 spans 17 residues. V was shortened by 4 bases and J by 5 bases, with 23 bases between the two germline ends. Written as DNA, the CDR3 is TGTGCCAGCAGCTCGAGGGACAGCGGGCGTTTCCACGAGACCCAGTACTTC. This sequence encodes CASSSRDSGRFHETQYF.

This chain joins TRBV19 and TRBJ1-4; no clear D. This CDR3 is built from 14 residues. The V gene lost 4 bases and the J gene lost 8 bases, with 14 bases spanning the gap. Per germline, CDR1 LNHDA and CDR2 SQIVND (reference sequence). The CDR3 loop reads CASSKREQIEKLFF. DNA for the CDR3: TGTGCCAGTAGTAAGAGGGAGCAAATAGAAAAACTGTTTTTT. The full variable domain, with the rest looked up from reference TRBV19 and TRBJ1-4, is DGGITQSPKYLFRKEGQNVTLSCEQNLNHDAMYWYRQDPGQGLRLIYYSQIVNDFQKGDIAEGYSVSREKKESFPLTVTSAQKNPTAFYLCASSKREQIEKLFFGSGTQLSVL.